The clone carrying this T cell receptor beta chain was seen more than once but under ten times. Its antigen is still unknown. A read error may produce the germline difference seen at one junction end. The data were obtained in a study of T cells after yellow fever vaccination. Study-wide context: Low-cell-number fractions were prepared with SMART-Seq v4 Ultra Low Input.

Study findings and constraints: Booster sampling recovered most clones from primary vaccination (nearly 98% CD4, around 90% CD8).

They built TCR cDNA with 5'RACE template switching, a step that put in a universal primer site and UMIs. In TCRdb, the 5' RACE reads were re-called with MiXCR into one record per CDR3 protein. The sample includes 510,000 or so distinct CDR3 sequences, 15% to 20% of them seen just once. This receptor was taken from a man aged 25-45 years who received the YFV17D yellow fever vaccine. Sample: PBMCs, taken 15 days after the yellow fever booster vaccination.

CDR3 region: CASSPNLAGSPQGTQYF. DNA of the CDR3: TGTGCCAGCAGCCCAAATTTAGCGGGGTCACCCCAAGGGACCCAGTACTTC. The V and J genes are TRBV11-2 and TRBJ2-5; TRBD2 matches at 8 bases. There are 17 residues in the CDR3. The germline V gene encodes CDR1 SGHAT and CDR2 FQNNGV.